This passage covers 8 T cell receptor beta chains from one sample sequenced in a study of blood T cell repertoires in COVID-19. TCRdb keeps only in-frame clones here, not all; method: immunoSEQ multiplex PCR. The sample consists of approximately 260,000 clones, about 85% of them appearing once. Sequencing input: PBMCs or T cells enriched from blood (not recorded which). The receptors come from a woman aged 45-65 years who had been exposed to COVID-19.

V and J are TRBV4-1 and TRBJ2-3; 12 positions agree with TRBD2. CDR3 length: 16 amino acids. CDR1 and CDR2 from the germline V gene are MGHRA and YSYEKL. Unmatched junction bases numbered 6, after V lost 6 bases and J lost 2 bases. The CDR3 region is CASRRRLAGVTDTQYF. CDR3 DNA: TGCGCCAGCAGGCGCCGACTAGCGGGGGTCACAGATACGCAGTATTTT.

This chain connects TRBV5-1 to TRBJ1-1; 7 bases agree with TRBD1. The length of the CDR3 is 13 residues. V dropped 3 bases and J dropped 5; count of bases not matched to a gene: 4. CDR1 and CDR2 from the germline V gene are SGHRS and YFSETQ. Here the CDR3 DNA reads TGCGCCAGCAGCTCAGGGGGAAGAACTGAAGCTTTCTTT. Translating it yields CASSSGGRTEAFF.

The J gene is TRBJ2-3, the V gene TRBV24-1; TRBD1 agrees at 11 bases. The CDR3 is made up of 15 amino acids. J gave up 5 bases and V 7 bases, and 7 bases lay outside the gene matches. Germline-derived CDR1 and CDR2 are KGHDR and SFDVKD. The CDR3: CATSPGTGGGDTQYF. CDR3 sequence (DNA): TGTGCCACCAGCCCCGGGACAGGGGGAGGAGATACGCAGTATTTT.

The rearrangement links TRBV3-1 (or the pseudogene TRBV3-2) to TRBJ2-3; 11 nucleotides match TRBD2. Germline V gene sequence: CDR1 LGHDT, CDR2 YNNKEL (reference sequence). This CDR3 is built from 17 residues. V shed 4 bases, J shed 5 bases, and the junction held 11 bases outside the gene matches. The CDR3: CASSRDLAGGGGDTQYF. In nucleotides, the CDR3 is TGTGCCAGCAGCCGGGATCTAGCGGGGGGCGGGGGAGATACGCAGTATTTT.

This chain joins TRBV27 and TRBJ1-2; D may be TRBD1 (6 bases). The CDR3 length is 16 residues. The germline gives CDR1 MNHEY, CDR2 SMNVEV (reference sequence). V was shortened by 1 base and J by 0 bases, with 12 bases between the two germline ends. CDR3 region: CASSLWGGSANYGYTF. CDR3 coding DNA: TGTGCCAGCAGTTTATGGGGGGGCTCGGCTAACTATGGCTACACCTTC.

This sequence joins TRBV29-1 and TRBJ2-1, with 7 bases that match TRBD1. V lost 1 base, J lost 0 bases, and 3 bases stayed unmatched. This CDR3 region has 15 residues. Germline V gene sequence: CDR1 SQVTM, CDR2 ANQGSEA. The CDR3 loop reads CSVEGDSDSYNEQFF. The CDR3 DNA reads TGCAGCGTTGAAGGGGACAGCGACTCCTACAATGAGCAGTTCTTC.

The chain links TRBV19 to TRBJ1-5; 8 bases agree with TRBD1. With V trimmed by 0 bases and J by 7 bases, 11 bases remained unmatched. The CDR3 length is 17 residues. CDR1 is LNHDA, CDR2 SQIVND, per germline (reference sequence). CDR3 loop: CASSIEAGQAMGQPQHF. In DNA form, the CDR3 reads TGTGCCAGTAGTATAGAAGCGGGACAGGCCATGGGGCAGCCCCAGCATTTT.

The chain joins TRBV10-3 to TRBJ1-5, with 12 bases lining up with TRBD1. The CDR3 covers 15 residues. Germline V gene data show CDR1 as ENHRY and CDR2 as SYGVKD. The ends lost 5 bases at V and 5 bases at J; junction bases unmatched: 4. CDR3 sequence: CAISSGDRGHQPQHF. CDR3 coding DNA: TGTGCCATCAGTAGTGGGGACAGGGGGCATCAGCCCCAGCATTTT.